This T cell receptor beta chain was found in a study of OX40 agonist ivuxolimab in advanced cancers. V was cut by 0 bases and J by 2 bases, with 17 bases left in between. From germline, CDR1 is KGHSH and CDR2 LQKENI. This CDR3 contains 17 residues. Libraries were prepared by immunoSEQ multiplex PCR; TCRdb keeps only in-frame clonotypes and omits some of them. The profile shows tens of thousands of clones, 85% to 90% of them singletons. The sequenced sample was CD4+ or CD8+ T cells sorted from blood, obtained in a trial of the OX40 agonist ivuxolimab. The TCR comes from an adult with an advanced solid tumor such as melanoma, head and neck, liver or kidney cancer. V and J are TRBV18 and TRBJ2-7; D assignment may be TRBD1 or TRBD2 (5 bases each). The CDR3 nucleotides are TGTGCCAGCTCACCACCGACGGGAAGGGACGGCCCCTACGAGCAGTACTTC. It encodes CASSPPTGRDGPYEQYF.